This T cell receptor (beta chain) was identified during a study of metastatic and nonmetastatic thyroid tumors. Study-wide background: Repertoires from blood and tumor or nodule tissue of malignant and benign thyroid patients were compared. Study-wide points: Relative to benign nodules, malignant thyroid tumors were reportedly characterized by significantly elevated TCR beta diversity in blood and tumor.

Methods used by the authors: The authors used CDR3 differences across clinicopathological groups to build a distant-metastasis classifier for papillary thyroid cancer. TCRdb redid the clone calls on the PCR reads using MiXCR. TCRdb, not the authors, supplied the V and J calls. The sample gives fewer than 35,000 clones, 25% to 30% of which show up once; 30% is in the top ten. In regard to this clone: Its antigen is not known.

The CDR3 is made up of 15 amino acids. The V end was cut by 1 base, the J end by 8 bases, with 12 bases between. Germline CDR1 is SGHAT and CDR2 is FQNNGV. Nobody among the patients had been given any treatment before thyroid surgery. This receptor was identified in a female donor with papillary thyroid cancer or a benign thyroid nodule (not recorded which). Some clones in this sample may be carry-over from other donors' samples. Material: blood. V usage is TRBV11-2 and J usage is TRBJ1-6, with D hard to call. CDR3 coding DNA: TGTGCCAGCAGCTTAGTAGGGTTTCAGGATTCACCCCTCCACTTT. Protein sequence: CASSLVGFQDSPLHF. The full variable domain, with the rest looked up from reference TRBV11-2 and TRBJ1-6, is EAGVAQSPRYKIIEKRQSVAFWCNPISGHATLYWYQQILGQGPKLLIQFQNNGVVDDSQLPKDRFSAERLKGVDSTLKIQPAKLEDSAVYLCASSLVGFQDSPLHFGNGTRLTVT.